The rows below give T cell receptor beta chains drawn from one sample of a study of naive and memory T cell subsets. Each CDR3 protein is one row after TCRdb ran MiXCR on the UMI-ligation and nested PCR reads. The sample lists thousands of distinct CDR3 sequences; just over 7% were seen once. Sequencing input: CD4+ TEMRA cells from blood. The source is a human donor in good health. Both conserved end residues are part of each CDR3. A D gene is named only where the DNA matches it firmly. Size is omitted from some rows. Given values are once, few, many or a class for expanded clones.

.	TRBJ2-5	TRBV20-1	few	TGCAGTGCTAGAGTAATAGCGGCATCGGACCAAGAGACCCAGTACTTC	CSARVIAASDQETQYF
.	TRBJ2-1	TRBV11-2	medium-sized	TGTGCCAGCAGCTCCGTCTCCTCTTGGGAGGTCTCCTACAATGAGCAGTTCTTC	CASSSVSSWEVSYNEQFF
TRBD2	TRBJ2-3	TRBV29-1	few	TGCAGCGTTGGAGATCGGAACGGGAGGGCCGATGGGCGAACAGATACGCAGTATTTT	CSVGDRNGRADGRTDTQYF
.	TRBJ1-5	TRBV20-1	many	TGCAGTGCCCGCGACAGGCAGGGCAATCAGCCCCAGCATTTT	CSARDRQGNQPQHF
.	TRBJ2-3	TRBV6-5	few	TGTGCCAGCAGTTACGGATTCCAGACGAGCACAGATACGCAGTATTTT	CASSYGFQTSTDTQYF
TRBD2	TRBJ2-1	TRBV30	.	TGTGCCTGGAGTGTACGGGTAGCGGGAGATCAGTTCTTC	CAWSVRVAGDQFF
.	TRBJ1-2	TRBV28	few	TGTGCCACCCACGGAAGTGGCTACACCTTC	CATHGSGYTF
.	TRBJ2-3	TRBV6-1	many	TGTGCCAGCAGTGAACAGGGCCTGGGATTTTTCATCGATACGCAGTATTTT	CASSEQGLGFFIDTQYF
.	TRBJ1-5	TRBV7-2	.	TGTGCCAGCAGCCCGTCTAGCAATCAGCCCCAGCATTTT	CASSPSSNQPQHF
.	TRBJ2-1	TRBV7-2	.	TGTGCCAGCAGCTCAACGGCAGGGGTGGGTGAGCAGTTCTTC	CASSSTAGVGEQFF
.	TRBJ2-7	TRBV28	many	TGTGCCAGCAGTTGGACTTTGTACGAGCAGTACTTC	CASSWTLYEQYF
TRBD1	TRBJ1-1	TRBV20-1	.	TGCAGTGCTGAACCCAGCAGGGGGCTGAACACTGAAGCTTTCTTT	CSAEPSRGLNTEAFF
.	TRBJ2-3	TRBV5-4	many	TGTGCCAGCAGCTTGACCGTGAGCACAGATACGCAGTATTTT	CASSLTVSTDTQYF